This TCR beta chain was recorded in a study of blood T cells in healthy people across ages. Primed by a sample-barcoded 5' primer and a J-beta primer mix, a second PCR proceeded for about 6 to 12 cycles. Using its own MiXCR run on the 5' RACE reads, TCRdb lists one record per CDR3 protein. The sample shows about 760,000 distinct CDR3 sequences, 20% to 30% of them seen only once. With 6 bases clipped from V and 2 bases from J, the junction kept 9 bases outside the gene matches. CDR1 LGHNA and CDR2 YSLEER come from the germline V gene. There are 16 residues in the CDR3. Another study also made use of these data, one on T cells of mothers and their children.

The sequence was obtained from a boy between 5 and 17 years old in good health. The specimen sequenced was blood. The chain combines TRBV4-3 with TRBJ1-4; 7 bases align to TRBD1. DNA for the CDR3: TGCGCCAGCAGACGCTTCAGGGGGGCGACTAATGAAAAACTGTTTTTT. As protein: CASRRFRGATNEKLFF.